This TCR beta chain was captured by sequencing in a study of CD8+ T cells in alopecia areata. Study-level findings and limits: Many expanded lesional clones persisted during tofacitinib (in both scalp and blood). Especially in alopecia totalis/universalis, lesional scalp showed greater clonality than normal scalp did. Among patients, TCR sharing was less clear than in mice, a difference possibly due in part to HLA diversity in the patient population.

cDNA reverse transcribed from extracted RNA served as the sequencing template. Repertoires were generated with immunoSEQ multiplex PCR, while TCRdb's copy carries only in-frame clones and drops some. The sample shows 140,000 to 150,000 clones, less than 70% of them seen only once. To note about this clone: Its antigen remains unknown.

Stated treatment: oral pan-JAK inhibitor, 5-10 mg twice daily. The investigators collected lesional scalp punch biopsies and peripheral blood from alopecia areata patients. J lost 4 bases, V lost 8 bases, and 4 bases had no gene match. CDR1 is MNHEY and CDR2 is SVGAGI in the germline V gene. The CDR3 is 13 residues long. The gene calls are TRBV6-5 and TRBJ1-2, with 10 nucleotides matching TRBD1. The sample in question was CD8+ T cells sorted from blood, obtained at week 4, from a patient treated with tofacitinib. This clonotype originated in a human donor with alopecia areata. CDR3 in amino acids: CASGDRGSYGYTF. The CDR3 DNA is TGTGCCAGCGGGGACAGGGGATCCTATGGCTACACCTTC.